The text below deals with one T cell receptor beta chain. Other DNA sequences in the same sample also yield this CDR3. Trimming pared 2 bases from V and 6 bases from J, leaving 9 bases between. Germline-derived CDR1 and CDR2 are SGDLS and YYNGEE. The CDR3 is 13 residues long. Enrolment of Seattle patients took place during active infection, and they were followed longitudinally. This sample is drawn from a study of blood T cell repertoires in COVID-19. Study-wide context: The study drew acute and convalescent COVID-19 samples from the United States, Italy and Spain. The analysed material was cDNA or gDNA that came from T cells, B-cell-depleted T cells, or PBMCs.

In the study's own analysis: Counts of nucleated cells, estimated from reference gene primer amplification, were obtained. Measured with immunoSEQ multiplex PCR; TCRdb has only the in-frame clones, and not every one. The V and J calls and clone size are taken from that table; D and trimming were inferred from the DNA. The profile shows around 480,000 clones, about 91% of them singletons. This sequence was found in a woman in her fifties or sixties with COVID-19, enrolled during active disease. The J gene is TRBJ2-1, the V gene TRBV9; possible D gene TRBD1, 5 bases. Sequenced input: peripheral blood. CDR3 coding DNA: TGTGCCAGCAGCGTCCCAGGGCTCAATGAGCAGTTCTTC. Encoded protein: CASSVPGLNEQFF. Full variable domain (rest looked up from reference TRBV9 and TRBJ2-1): DSGVTQTPKHLITATGQRVTLRCSPRSGDLSVYWYQQSLDQGLQFLIQYYNGEERAKGNILERFSAQQFPDLHSELNLSSLELGDSALYFCASSVPGLNEQFFGPGTRLTVL.